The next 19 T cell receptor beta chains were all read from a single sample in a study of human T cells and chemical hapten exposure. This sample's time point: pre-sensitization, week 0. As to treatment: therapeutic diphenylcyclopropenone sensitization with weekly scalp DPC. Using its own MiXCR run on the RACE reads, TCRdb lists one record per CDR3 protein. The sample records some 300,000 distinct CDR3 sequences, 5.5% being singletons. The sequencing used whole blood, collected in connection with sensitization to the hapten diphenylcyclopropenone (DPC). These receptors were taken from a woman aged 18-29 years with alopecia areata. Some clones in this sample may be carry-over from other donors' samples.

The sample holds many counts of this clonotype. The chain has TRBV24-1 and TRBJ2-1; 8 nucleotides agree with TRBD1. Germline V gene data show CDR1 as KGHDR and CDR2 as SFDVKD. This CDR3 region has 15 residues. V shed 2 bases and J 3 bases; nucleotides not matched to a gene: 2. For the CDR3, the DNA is TGTGCCACCAGTGATTCAGGACAGGGCTACAATGAGCAGTTCTTC. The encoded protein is CATSDSGQGYNEQFF.

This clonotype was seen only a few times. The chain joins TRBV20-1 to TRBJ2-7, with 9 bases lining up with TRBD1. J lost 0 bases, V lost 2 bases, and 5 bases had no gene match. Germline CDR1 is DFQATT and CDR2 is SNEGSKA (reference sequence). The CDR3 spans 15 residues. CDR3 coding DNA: TGCAGTGCTAGAAACGGACAGGGGAGCTCCTACGAGCAGTACTTC. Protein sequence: CSARNGQGSSYEQYF.

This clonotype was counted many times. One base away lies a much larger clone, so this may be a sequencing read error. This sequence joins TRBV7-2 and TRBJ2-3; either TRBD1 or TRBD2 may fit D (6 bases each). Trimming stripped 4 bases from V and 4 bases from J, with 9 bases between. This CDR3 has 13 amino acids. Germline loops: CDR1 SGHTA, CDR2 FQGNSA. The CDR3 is CASSSGGPDTQYF. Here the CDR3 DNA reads TGTGCCAGCAGCTCCGGGGGCCCAGATACGCAGTATTTT.

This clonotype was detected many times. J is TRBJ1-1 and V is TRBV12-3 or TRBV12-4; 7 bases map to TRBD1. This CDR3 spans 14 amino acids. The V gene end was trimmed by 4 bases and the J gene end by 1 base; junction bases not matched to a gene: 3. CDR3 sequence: CASSSGGTNTEAFF. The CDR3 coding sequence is TGTGCCAGCAGTTCAGGGGGGACGAACACTGAAGCTTTCTTT.

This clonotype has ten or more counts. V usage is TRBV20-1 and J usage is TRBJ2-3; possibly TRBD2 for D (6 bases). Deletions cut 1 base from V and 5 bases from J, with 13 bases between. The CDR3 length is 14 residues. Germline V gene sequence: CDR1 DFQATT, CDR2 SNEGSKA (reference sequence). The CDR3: CSARGVRGEDTQYF. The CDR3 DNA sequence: TGCAGTGCTAGAGGAGTGCGGGGTGAAGATACGCAGTATTTT.

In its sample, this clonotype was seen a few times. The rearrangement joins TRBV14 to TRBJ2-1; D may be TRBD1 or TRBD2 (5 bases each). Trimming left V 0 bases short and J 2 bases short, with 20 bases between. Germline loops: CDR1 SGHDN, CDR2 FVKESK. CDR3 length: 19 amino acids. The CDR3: CASSQEGNVWGSPYNEQFF. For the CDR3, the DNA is TGTGCCAGCAGCCAAGAGGGAAACGTGTGGGGGAGCCCCTACAATGAGCAGTTCTTC.

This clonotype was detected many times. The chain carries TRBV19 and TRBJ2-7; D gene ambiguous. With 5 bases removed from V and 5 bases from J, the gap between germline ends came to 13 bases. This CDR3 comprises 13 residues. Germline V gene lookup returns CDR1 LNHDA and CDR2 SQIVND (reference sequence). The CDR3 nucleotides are TGTGCCAGTAGTGGTTATACAATCGACGAGCAGTACTTC. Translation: CASSGYTIDEQYF.

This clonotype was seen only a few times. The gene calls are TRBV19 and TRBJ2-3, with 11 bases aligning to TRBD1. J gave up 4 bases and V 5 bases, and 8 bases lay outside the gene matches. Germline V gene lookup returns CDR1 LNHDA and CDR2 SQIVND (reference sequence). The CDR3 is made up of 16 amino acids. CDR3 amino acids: CASSLQDRGLADTQYF. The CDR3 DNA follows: TGTGCCAGTAGTCTCCAGGACAGGGGGCTTGCAGATACGCAGTATTTT.

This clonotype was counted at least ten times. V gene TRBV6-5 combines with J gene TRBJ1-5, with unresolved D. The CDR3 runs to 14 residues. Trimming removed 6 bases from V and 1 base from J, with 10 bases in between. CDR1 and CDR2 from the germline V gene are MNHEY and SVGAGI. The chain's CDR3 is CASRPDKSNQPQHF. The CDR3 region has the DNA TGTGCCAGCAGGCCCGACAAGAGCAATCAGCCCCAGCATTTT.

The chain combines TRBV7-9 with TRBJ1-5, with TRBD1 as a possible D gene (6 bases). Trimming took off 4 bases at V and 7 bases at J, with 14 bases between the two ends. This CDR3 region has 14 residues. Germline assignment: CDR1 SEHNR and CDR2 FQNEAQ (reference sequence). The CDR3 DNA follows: TGTGCCAGCAGCTCAATACGAGGGGGGCAGCCCCAGCATTTT. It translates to CASSSIRGGQPQHF.

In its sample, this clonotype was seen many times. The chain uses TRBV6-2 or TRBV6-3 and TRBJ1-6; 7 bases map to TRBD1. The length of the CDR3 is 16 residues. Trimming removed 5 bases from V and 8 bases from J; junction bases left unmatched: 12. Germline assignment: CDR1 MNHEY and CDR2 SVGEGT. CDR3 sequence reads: CASSERQGGSDSPLHF. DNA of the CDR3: TGTGCCAGCAGTGAACGACAGGGAGGATCGGATTCACCCCTCCACTTT.

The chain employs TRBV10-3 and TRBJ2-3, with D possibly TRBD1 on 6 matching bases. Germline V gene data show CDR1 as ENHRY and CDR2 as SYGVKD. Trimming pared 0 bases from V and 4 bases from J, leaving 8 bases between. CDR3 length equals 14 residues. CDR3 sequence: CAISESKGADTQYF. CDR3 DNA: TGTGCCATCAGTGAGTCGAAGGGGGCAGATACGCAGTATTTT.

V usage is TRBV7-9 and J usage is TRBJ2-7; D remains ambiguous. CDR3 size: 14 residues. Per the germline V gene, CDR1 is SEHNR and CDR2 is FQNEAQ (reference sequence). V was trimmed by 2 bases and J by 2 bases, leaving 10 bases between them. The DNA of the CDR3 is TGTGCCAGCAGCTTACCGACGAAACCCTACGAGCAGTACTTC. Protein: CASSLPTKPYEQYF.

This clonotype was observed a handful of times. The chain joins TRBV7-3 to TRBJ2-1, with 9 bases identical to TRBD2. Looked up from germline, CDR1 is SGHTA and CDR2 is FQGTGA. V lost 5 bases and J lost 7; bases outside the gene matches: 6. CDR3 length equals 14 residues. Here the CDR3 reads CASSRGGAENEQFF. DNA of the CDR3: TGTGCCAGCAGCCGCGGGGGGGCCGAAAATGAGCAGTTCTTC.

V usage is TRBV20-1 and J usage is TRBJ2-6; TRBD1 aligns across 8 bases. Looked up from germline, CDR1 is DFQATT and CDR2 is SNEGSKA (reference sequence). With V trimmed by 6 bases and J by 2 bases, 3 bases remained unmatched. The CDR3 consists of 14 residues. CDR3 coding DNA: TGCAGTGCGCAGACAGGGGCTGGGGCCAACGTCCTGACTTTC. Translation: CSAQTGAGANVLTF.

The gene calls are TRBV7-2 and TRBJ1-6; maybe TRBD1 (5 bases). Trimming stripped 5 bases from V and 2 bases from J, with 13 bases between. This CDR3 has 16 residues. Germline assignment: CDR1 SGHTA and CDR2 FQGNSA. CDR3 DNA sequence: TGTGCCAGCAGCGATAACAGGTTCCCCTATAATTCACCCCTCCACTTT. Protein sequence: CASSDNRFPYNSPLHF. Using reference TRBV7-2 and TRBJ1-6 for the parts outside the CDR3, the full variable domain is GAGVSQSPSNKVTEKGKDVELRCDPISGHTALYWYRQSLGQGLEFLIYFQGNSAPDKSGLPSDRFSAERTGGSVSTLTIQRTQQEDSAVYLCASSDNRFPYNSPLHFGNGTRLTVT.

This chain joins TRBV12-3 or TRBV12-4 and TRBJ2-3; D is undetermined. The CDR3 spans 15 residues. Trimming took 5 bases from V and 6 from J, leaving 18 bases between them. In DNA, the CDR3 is TGTGCCAGCAGTCGCGACCTTTTGGCTCAGGATACGCAGTATTTT. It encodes CASSRDLLAQDTQYF.

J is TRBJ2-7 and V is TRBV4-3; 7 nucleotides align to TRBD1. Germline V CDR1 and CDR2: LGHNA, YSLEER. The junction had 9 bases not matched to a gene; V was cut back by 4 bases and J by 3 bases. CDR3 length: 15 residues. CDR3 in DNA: TGCGCCAGCAGCCGGGTTGCCGGGACAGTCTACGAGCAGTACTTC. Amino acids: CASSRVAGTVYEQYF.

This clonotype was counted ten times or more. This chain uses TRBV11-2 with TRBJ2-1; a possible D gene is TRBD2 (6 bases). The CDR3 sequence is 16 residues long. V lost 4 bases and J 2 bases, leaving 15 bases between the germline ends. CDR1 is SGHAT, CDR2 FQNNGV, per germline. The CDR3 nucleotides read TGTGCCAGCAGCTCCGGTGCGGGACTCCCCTACAATGAGCAGTTCTTC. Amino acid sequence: CASSSGAGLPYNEQFF. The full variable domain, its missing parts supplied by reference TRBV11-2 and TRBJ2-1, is EAGVAQSPRYKIIEKRQSVAFWCNPISGHATLYWYQQILGQGPKLLIQFQNNGVVDDSQLPKDRFSAERLKGVDSTLKIQPAKLEDSAVYLCASSSGAGLPYNEQFFGPGTRLTVL.